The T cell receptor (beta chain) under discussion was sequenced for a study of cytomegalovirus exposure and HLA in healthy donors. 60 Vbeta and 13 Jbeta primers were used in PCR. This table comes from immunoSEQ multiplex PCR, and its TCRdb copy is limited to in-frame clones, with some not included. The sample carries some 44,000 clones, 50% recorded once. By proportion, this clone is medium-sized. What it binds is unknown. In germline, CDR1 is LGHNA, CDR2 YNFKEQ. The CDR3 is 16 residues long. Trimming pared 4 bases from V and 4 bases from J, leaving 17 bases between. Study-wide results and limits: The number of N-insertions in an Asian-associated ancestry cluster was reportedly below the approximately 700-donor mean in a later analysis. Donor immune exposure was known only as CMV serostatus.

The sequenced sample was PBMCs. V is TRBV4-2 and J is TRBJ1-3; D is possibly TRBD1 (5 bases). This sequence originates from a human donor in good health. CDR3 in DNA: TGTGCCAGCAGCCTTAGCAGGGAAATTACGGGAAACACCATATATTTT. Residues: CASSLSREITGNTIYF.